The T cell receptor (beta chain) under discussion was sequenced for a study of blood T cell repertoires in COVID-19. Germline V gives CDR1 GTSNPN, CDR2 SVGIG (reference sequence). V lost 4 bases and J lost 3; bases outside the gene matches: 9. There are 15 residues in the CDR3. Methods used by the authors: Quantification of nucleated cells was approximated via reference gene primer amplification. The protocol was immunoSEQ multiplex PCR, while the TCRdb copy is restricted to in-frame clones and leaves out a portion. Clone size and V and J calls were adopted from that table, with D and trimming inferred from the DNA. Of about 140,000 clones listed, about three quarters are singletons.

The clonotype comes from a woman of 80 years or more with active or convalescent COVID-19. Input material: peripheral blood. The chain couples TRBV30 to TRBJ2-4; 7 bases are a match to TRBD2. DNA for the CDR3: TGTGCCTGGAACCGAGCGGGGTCTGGCAAAAACATTCAGTACTTC. Encoded protein: CAWNRAGSGKNIQYF.